This is a list of T cell receptor beta chains from one sample in a study of cytomegalovirus exposure and HLA in healthy donors. Assay used: immunoSEQ multiplex PCR; TCRdb lists only in-frame clones, some missing. The sample lists under 150,000 clones; 81% were seen once. Sequencing input: PBMCs. The source is a man aged 18 to 29 in good health and CMV-seronegative. The CDR3 runs from the conserved cysteine through the conserved F or W.

v_call: TRBV6-5
j_call: TRBJ2-7
cdr3_aa: CASSSTGSIHEQYF

v_call: TRBV9
j_call: TRBJ1-1
cdr3_aa: CASSGTRGDTEAFF

v_call: TRBV11-2
j_call: TRBJ1-4
cdr3_aa: CASSYQRGQVNQKLFF

v_call: TRBV27
j_call: TRBJ1-1
cdr3_aa: CASSGTPNTEAFF

v_call: TRBV28
j_call: TRBJ1-2
cdr3_aa: CASIPPGQTNYGYTF

v_call: TRBV28
j_call: TRBJ2-7
cdr3_aa: CASSLNGGRLGYEQYF

v_call: TRBV4-3
j_call: TRBJ1-1
cdr3_aa: CASSQFEGRETEAFF

v_call: TRBV27
j_call: TRBJ1-6
cdr3_aa: CASSLSWGPEANSPLHF

v_call: TRBV4-1
j_call: TRBJ1-3
cdr3_aa: CAALGGAGSGNTIYF

v_call: TRBV9
j_call: TRBJ2-5
cdr3_aa: CASSVAVTGRETQYF

v_call: TRBV11-2
j_call: TRBJ1-1
cdr3_aa: CASSLRVTEAFF

v_call: TRBV4-2
j_call: TRBJ1-2
cdr3_aa: CASSQGTLHYGYTF

v_call: TRBV5-1
j_call: TRBJ1-1
cdr3_aa: CASNLNGGTEAFF

v_call: TRBV10-2
j_call: TRBJ2-7
cdr3_aa: CASSESGQGTYEQYF

v_call: TRBV7-9
j_call: TRBJ1-5
cdr3_aa: CASSLAGRGSNQPQHF

v_call: TRBV2
j_call: TRBJ2-7
cdr3_aa: CATSTDTYEQYF

v_call: TRBV27
j_call: TRBJ1-6
cdr3_aa: CASTDRVWNSPLHF

v_call: TRBV10-3
j_call: TRBJ1-4
cdr3_aa: CAVSDRDNEKLFF

v_call: TRBV5-1
j_call: TRBJ1-4
cdr3_aa: CASSLDRNEKLFF

v_call: TRBV2
j_call: TRBJ1-5
cdr3_aa: CASSATGDSNQPQHF

v_call: TRBV30
j_call: TRBJ2-7
cdr3_aa: CAWSVGVYEQYF

v_call: TRBV28
j_call: TRBJ1-1
cdr3_aa: CASSFQNTEAFF

v_call: TRBV6-5
j_call: TRBJ2-1
cdr3_aa: CASSYTLAGPYNEQFF

v_call: TRBV4-3
j_call: TRBJ2-7
cdr3_aa: CASSQDPPRGDAYEQYF

v_call: TRBV20-1
j_call: TRBJ1-2
cdr3_aa: CSALGTDASTF

v_call: TRBV30
j_call: TRBJ2-1
cdr3_aa: CAWSVRGRGTYNEQFF

v_call: TRBV4-3
j_call: TRBJ1-1
cdr3_aa: CASSQASGKDTEAFF

v_call: TRBV19
j_call: TRBJ1-2
cdr3_aa: CASSVGGAHGYTF

v_call: TRBV10-3
j_call: TRBJ2-7
cdr3_aa: CAISERSSRTSGGHEQYF

v_call: TRBV11-3
j_call: TRBJ1-1
cdr3_aa: CASSARQGMNTEAFF

v_call: TRBV9
j_call: TRBJ1-1
cdr3_aa: CASSVAGGGTEAFF

v_call: TRBV5-1
j_call: TRBJ2-7
cdr3_aa: CASSLQNPGPRYEQYF